This TCR beta chain was observed in a study of T cells after yellow fever vaccination. Notes on the study in general: The study re-detected most primary-vaccination clones after the booster (approximately 96% CD4, around 89% CD8). Peaking faster, on day 5 versus 15, the secondary response was nonetheless weaker.

Comments on this clonotype: What it binds is not known.

TCRdb processed the 5' RACE reads anew with MiXCR; each CDR3 protein has one entry. In the table there are some 160,000 distinct CDR3 sequences, 9.3% of which are singletons. The receptor was isolated from a young man who received the YFV17D yellow fever vaccine. The material sequenced was CD8+ T cells sorted from PBMCs, taken 45 days after the yellow fever booster vaccination.

The CDR3 region is CATSRDQGETYEQYF. CDR3 bases: TGTGCCACCAGCAGAGATCAGGGGGAAACCTACGAGCAGTACTTC. V gene TRBV15 combines with J gene TRBJ2-7; TRBD1 agrees at 7 bases. The trim removed 0 bases at V and 2 bases at J, leaving 4 bases unmatched. Germline CDR1 is LNHNV and CDR2 is YYDKDF (reference sequence). This CDR3 region has 15 residues.